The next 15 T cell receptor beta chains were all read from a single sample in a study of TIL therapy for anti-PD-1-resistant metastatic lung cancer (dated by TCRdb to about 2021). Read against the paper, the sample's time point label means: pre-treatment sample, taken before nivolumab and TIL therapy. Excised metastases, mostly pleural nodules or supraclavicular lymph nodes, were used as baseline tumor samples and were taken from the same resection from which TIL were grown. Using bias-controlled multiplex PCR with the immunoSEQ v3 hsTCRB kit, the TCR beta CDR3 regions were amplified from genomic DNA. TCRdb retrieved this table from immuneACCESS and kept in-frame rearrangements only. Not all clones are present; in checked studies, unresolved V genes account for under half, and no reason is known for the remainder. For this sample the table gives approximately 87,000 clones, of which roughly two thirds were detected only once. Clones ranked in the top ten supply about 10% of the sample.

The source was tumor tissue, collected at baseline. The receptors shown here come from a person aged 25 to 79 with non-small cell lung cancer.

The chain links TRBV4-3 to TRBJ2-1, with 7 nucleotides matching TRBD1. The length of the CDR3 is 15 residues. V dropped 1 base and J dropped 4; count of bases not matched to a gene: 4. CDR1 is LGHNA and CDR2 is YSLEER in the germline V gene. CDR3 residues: CASSQVGTDYNEQFF. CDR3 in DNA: TGCGCCAGCAGCCAAGTGGGGACAGATTACAATGAGCAGTTCTTC.

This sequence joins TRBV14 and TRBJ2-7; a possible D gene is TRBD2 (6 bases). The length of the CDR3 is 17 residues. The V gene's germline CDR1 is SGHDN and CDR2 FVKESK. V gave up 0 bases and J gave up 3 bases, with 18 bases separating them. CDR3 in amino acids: CASSQELQRRGGYEQYF. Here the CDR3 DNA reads TGTGCCAGCAGCCAAGAGTTGCAAAGGCGGGGAGGCTACGAGCAGTACTTC.

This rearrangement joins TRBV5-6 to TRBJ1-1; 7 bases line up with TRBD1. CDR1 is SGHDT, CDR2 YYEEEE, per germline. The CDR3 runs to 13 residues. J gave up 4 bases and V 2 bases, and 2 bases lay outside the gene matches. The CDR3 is CASSFGTATEAFF. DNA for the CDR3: TGTGCCAGCAGCTTTGGGACAGCCACTGAAGCTTTCTTT.

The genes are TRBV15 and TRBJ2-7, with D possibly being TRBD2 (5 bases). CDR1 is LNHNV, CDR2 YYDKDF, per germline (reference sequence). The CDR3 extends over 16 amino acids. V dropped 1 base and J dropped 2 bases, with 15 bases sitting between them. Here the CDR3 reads CATSRVPPRGTYEQYF. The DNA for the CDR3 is TGTGCCACCAGCAGAGTCCCCCCCCGGGGTACCTACGAGCAGTACTTC. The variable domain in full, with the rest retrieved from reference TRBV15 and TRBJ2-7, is DAMVIQNPRYQVTQFGKPVTLSCSQTLNHNVMYWYQQKSSQAPKLLFHYYDKDFNNEADTPDNFQSRRPNTSFCFLDIRSPGLGDTAMYLCATSRVPPRGTYEQYFGPGTRLTVT.

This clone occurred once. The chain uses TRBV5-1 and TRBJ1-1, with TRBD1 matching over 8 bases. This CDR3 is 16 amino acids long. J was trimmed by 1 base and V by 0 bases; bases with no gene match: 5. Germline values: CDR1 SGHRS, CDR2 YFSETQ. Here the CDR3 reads CASSLGQGKGNTEAFF. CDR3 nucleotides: TGCGCCAGCAGCTTGGGACAGGGGAAAGGGAACACTGAAGCTTTCTTT.

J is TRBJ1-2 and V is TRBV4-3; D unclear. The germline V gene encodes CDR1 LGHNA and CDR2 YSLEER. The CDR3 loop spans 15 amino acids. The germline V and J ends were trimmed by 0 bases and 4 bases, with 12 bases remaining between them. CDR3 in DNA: TGCGCCAGCAGCCAAGATAGAGAGGGTCCCTATGGCTACACCTTC. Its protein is CASSQDREGPYGYTF.

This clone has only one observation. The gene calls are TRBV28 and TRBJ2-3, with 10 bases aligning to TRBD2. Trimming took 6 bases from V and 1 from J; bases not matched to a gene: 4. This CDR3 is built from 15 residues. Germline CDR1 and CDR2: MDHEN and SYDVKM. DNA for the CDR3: TGTGCCAGCAGATTTACTAGCGGGGGCACAGATACGCAGTATTTT. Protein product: CASRFTSGGTDTQYF.

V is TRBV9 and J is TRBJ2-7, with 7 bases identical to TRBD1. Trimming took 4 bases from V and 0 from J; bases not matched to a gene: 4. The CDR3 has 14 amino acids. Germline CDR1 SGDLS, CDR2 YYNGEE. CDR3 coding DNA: TGTGCCAGCAGCAAGACAGGGCTCTCCTACGAGCAGTACTTC. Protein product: CASSKTGLSYEQYF.

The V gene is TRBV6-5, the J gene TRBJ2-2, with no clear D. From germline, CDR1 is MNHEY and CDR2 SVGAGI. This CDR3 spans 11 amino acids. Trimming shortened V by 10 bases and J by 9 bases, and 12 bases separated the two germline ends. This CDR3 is CAIRPNWELFF. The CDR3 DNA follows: TGTGCCATCCGCCCAAACTGGGAGCTGTTTTTT.

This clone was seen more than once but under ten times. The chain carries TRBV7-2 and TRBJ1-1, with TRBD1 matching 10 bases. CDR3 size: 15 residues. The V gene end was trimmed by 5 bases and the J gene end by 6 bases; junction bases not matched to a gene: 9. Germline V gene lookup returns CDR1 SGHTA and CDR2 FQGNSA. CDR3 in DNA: TGTGCCAGCAGCATCCCGGGACAGGGGTTCGCTGAAGCTTTCTTT. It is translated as CASSIPGQGFAEAFF.

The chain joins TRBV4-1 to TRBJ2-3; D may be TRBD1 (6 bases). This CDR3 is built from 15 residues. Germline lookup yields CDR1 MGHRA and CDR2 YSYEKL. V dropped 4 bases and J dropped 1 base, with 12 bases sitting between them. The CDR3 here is CASSLGAGGTDTQYF. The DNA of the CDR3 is TGCGCCAGCAGCCTCGGTGCAGGGGGCACAGATACGCAGTATTTT.

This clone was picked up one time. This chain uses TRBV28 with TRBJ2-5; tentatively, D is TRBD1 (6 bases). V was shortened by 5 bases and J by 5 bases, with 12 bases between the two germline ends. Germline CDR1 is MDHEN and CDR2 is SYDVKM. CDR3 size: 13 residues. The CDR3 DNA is TGTGCCAGCAGTGATGGACAGAGGGAGACCCAGTACTTC. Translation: CASSDGQRETQYF. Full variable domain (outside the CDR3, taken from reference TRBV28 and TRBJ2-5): DVKVTQSSRYLVKRTGEKVFLECVQDMDHENMFWYRQDPGLGLRLIYFSYDVKMKEKGDIPEGYSVSREKKERFSLILESASTNQTSMYLCASSDGQRETQYFGPGTRLLVL.

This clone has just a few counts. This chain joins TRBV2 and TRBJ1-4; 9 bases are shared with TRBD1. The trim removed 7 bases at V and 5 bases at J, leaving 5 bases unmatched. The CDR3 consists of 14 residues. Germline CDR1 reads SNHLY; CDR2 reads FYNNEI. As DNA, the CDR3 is TGTGCCAGCACCTTGACAGGGGGGAATGAAAAACTGTTTTTT. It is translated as CASTLTGGNEKLFF.

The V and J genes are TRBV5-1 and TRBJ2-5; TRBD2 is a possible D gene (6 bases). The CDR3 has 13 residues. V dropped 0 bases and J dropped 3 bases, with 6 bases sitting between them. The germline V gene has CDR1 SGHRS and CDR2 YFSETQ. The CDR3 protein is CASSLGLEETQYF. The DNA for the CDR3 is TGCGCCAGCAGCTTGGGACTAGAAGAGACCCAGTACTTC.

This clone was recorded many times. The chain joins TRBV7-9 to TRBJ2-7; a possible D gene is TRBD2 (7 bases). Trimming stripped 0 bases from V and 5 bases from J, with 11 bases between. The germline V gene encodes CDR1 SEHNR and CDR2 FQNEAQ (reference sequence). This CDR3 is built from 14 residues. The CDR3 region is CASSLAGGQDEQYF. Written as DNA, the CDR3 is TGTGCCAGCAGCTTAGCGGGGGGGCAGGACGAGCAGTACTTC.